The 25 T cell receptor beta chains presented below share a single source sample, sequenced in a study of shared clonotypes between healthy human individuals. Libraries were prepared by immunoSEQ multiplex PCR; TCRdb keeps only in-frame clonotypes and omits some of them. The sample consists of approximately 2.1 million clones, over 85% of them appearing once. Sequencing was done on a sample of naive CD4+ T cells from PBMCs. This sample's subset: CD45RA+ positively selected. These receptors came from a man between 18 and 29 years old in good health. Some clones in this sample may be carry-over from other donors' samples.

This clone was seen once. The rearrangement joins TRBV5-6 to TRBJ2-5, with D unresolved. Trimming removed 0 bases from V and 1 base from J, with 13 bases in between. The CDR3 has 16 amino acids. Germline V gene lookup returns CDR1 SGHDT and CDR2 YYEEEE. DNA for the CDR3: TGTGCCAGCAGCTTGGTCGCGGTAGCCCCCCAAGAGACCCAGTACTTC. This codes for CASSLVAVAPQETQYF.

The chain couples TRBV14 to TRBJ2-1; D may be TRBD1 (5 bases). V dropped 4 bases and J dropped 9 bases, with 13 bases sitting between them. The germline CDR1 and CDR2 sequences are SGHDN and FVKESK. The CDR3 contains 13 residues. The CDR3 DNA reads TGTGCCAGCAGCCGTCAGGGATGGGGTGAGCAGTTCTTC. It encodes CASSRQGWGEQFF. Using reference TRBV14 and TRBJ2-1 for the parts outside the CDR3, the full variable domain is EAGVTQFPSHSVIEKGQTVTLRCDPISGHDNLYWYRRVMGKEIKFLLHFVKESKQDESGMPNNRFLAERTGGTYSTLKVQPAELEDSGVYFCASSRQGWGEQFFGPGTRLTVL.

CDR3: CASSSSSGGQETQYF. The DNA of the CDR3 is TGTGCCAGCAGCAGTTCTAGCGGTGGACAAGAGACCCAGTACTTC. The chain carries TRBV7-7 and TRBJ2-5; 7 bases agree with TRBD2. V shed 5 bases, J shed 2 bases, and the junction held 8 bases outside the gene matches. This CDR3 contains 15 residues. Germline V gene lookup returns CDR1 SSHAT and CDR2 FNYEAQ (reference sequence).

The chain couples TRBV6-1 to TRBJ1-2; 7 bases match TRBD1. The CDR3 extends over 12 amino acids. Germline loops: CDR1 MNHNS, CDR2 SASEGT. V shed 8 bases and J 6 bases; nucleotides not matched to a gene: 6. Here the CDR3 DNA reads TGTGCCAGCCTGACAGGGTTTGATGGCTACACCTTC. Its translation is CASLTGFDGYTF.

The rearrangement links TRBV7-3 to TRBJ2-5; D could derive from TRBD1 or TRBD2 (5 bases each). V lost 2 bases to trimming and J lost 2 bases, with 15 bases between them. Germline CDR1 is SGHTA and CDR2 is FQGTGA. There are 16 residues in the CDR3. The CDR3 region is CASSLGGPGTQETQYF. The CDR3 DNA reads TGTGCCAGCAGCTTAGGGGGTCCAGGTACGCAAGAGACCCAGTACTTC.

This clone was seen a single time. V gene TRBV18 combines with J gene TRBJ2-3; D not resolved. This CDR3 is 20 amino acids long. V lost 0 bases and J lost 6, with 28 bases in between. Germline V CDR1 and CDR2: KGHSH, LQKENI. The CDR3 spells CASSPPLNKLRQWGADTQYF. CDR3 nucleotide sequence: TGTGCCAGCTCACCACCCTTGAACAAATTGCGTCAGTGGGGTGCCGATACGCAGTATTTT.

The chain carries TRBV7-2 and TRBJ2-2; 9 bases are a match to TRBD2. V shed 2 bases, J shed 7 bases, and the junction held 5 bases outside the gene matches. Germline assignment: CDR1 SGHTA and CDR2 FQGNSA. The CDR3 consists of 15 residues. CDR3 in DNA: TGTGCCAGCAGCTTACGCGGGAGGGCCGGCGGGGAGCTGTTTTTT. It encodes CASSLRGRAGGELFF.

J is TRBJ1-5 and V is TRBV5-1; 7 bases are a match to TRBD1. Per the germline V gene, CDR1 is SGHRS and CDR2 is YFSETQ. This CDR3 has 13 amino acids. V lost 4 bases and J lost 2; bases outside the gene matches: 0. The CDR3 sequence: CASSRGRNQPQHF. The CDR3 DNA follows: TGCGCCAGCAGCAGGGGGCGCAATCAGCCCCAGCATTTT.

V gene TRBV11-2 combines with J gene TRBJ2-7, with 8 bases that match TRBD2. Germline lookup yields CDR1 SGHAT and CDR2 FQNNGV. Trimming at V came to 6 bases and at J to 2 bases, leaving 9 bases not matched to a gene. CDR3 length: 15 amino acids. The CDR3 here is CASSRTGTRTYEQYF. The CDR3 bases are TGTGCCAGCAGTCGAACCGGGACTAGAACCTACGAGCAGTACTTC.

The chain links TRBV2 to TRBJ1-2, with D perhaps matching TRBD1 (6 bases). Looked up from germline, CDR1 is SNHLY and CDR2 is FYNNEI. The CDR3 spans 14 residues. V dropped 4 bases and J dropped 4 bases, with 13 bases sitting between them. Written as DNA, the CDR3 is TGTGCCAGCAGTGCCGCGGGGGGCGGCTATGGCTACACCTTC. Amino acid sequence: CASSAAGGGYGYTF.

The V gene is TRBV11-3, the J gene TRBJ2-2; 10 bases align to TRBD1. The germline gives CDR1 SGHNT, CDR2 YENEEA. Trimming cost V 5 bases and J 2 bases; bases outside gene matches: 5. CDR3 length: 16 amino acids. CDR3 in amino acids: CASSPDRGRNTGELFF. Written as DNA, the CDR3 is TGTGCCAGCAGCCCCGACAGGGGGCGAAACACCGGGGAGCTGTTTTTT.

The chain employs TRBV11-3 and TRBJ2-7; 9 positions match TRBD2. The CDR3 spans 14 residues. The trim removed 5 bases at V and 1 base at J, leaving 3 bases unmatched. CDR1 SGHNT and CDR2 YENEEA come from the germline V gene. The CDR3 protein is CASSISGRSYEQYF. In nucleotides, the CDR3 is TGTGCCAGCAGCATTAGCGGGAGATCCTACGAGCAGTACTTC.

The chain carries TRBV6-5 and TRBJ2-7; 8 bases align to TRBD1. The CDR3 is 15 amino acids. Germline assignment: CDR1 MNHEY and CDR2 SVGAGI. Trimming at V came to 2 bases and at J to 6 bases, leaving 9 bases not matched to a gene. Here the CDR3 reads CASSYTGGIRREQYF. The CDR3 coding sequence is TGTGCCAGCAGTTACACAGGGGGAATACGGCGCGAGCAGTACTTC.

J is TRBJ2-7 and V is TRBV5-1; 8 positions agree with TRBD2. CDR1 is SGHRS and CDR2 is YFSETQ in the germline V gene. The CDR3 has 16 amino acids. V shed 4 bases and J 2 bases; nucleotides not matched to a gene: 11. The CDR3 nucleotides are TGCGCCAGCAGCCCGTTTTATAGCGGGAAGGCCTACGAGCAGTACTTC. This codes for CASSPFYSGKAYEQYF.

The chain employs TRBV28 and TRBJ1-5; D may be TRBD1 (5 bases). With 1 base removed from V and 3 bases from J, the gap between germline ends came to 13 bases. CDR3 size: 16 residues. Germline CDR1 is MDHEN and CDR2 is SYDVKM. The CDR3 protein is CASSLSFGAHNQPQHF. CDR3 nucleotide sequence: TGTGCCAGCAGTTTATCGTTCGGGGCCCACAATCAGCCCCAGCATTTT.

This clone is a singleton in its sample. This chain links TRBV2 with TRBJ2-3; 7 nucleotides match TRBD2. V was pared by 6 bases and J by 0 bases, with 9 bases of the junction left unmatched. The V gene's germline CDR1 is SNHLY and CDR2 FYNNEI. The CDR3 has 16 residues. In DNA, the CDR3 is TGTGCCAGCAGAAAATCTAGCGGATCTAGCACAGATACGCAGTATTTT. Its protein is CASRKSSGSSTDTQYF.

This CDR3 is CASSGDREDPYEQYF. The CDR3 DNA follows: TGTGCCAGCAGCGGGGACAGGGAGGACCCCTACGAGCAGTACTTC. This rearrangement joins TRBV7-9 to TRBJ2-7; 9 bases are a match to TRBD1. CDR1 SEHNR and CDR2 FQNEAQ come from the germline V gene (reference sequence). The CDR3 totals 15 residues. Trimming cost V 5 bases and J 2 bases; bases outside gene matches: 7.

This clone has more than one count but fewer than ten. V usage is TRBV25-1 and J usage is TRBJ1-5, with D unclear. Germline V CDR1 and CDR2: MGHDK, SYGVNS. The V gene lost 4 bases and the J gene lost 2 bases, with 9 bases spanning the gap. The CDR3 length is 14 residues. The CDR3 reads CASSASGRNQPQHF. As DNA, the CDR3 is TGTGCCAGCAGTGCGAGCGGCCGCAATCAGCCCCAGCATTTT.

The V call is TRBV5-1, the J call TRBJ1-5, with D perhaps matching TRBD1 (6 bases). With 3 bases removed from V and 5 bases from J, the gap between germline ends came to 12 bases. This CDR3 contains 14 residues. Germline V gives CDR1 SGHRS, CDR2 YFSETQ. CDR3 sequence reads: CASSWRAGDQPQHF. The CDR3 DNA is TGCGCCAGCAGCTGGCGGGCAGGGGATCAGCCCCAGCATTTT.

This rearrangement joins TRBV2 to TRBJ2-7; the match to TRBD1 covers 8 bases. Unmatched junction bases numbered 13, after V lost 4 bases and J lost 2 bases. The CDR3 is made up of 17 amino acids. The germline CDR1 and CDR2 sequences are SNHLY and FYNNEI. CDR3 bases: TGTGCCAGCAGTGTACCCCTTATTCGGACAGGGACCTACGAGCAGTACTTC. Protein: CASSVPLIRTGTYEQYF.

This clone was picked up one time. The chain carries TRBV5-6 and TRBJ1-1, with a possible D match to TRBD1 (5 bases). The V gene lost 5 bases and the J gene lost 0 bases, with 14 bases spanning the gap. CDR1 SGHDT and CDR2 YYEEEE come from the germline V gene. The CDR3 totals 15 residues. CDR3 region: CASSLLGGMNTEAFF. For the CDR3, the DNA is TGTGCCAGCAGTTTGCTGGGGGGGATGAACACTGAAGCTTTCTTT.

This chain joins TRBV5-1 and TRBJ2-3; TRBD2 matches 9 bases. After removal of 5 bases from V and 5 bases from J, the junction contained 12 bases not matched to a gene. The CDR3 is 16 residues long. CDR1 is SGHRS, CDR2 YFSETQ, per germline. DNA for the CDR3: TGCGCCAGCAGGTCGGGACTAGCCATCGGGGGAGATACGCAGTATTTT. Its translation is CASRSGLAIGGDTQYF.

DNA for the CDR3: TGTGCCAGCAGTTTAGCGGGGGCTAGCACTGAAGCTTTCTTT. Protein: CASSLAGASTEAFF. The V gene is TRBV27, the J gene TRBJ1-1; D is possibly TRBD1 (6 bases). The CDR3 is made up of 14 amino acids. V lost 2 bases to trimming and J lost 4 bases, with 11 bases between them. Per the germline V gene, CDR1 is MNHEY and CDR2 is SMNVEV (reference sequence).

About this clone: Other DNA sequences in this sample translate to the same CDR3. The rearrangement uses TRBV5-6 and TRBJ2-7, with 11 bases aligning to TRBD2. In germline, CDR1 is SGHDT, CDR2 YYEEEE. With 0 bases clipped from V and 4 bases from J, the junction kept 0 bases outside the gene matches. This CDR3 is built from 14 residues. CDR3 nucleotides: TGTGCCAGCAGCTTGGGGACTAGCGGGTACGAGCAGTACTTC. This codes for CASSLGTSGYEQYF.

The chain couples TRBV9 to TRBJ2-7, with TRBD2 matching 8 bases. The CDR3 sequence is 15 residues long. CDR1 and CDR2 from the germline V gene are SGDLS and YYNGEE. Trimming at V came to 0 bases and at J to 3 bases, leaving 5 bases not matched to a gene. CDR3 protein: CASSVAGTRNYEQYF. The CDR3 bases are TGTGCCAGCAGCGTAGCCGGGACTAGGAACTACGAGCAGTACTTC. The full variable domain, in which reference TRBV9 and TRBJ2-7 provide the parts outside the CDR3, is DSGVTQTPKHLITATGQRVTLRCSPRSGDLSVYWYQQSLDQGLQFLIQYYNGEERAKGNILERFSAQQFPDLHSELNLSSLELGDSALYFCASSVAGTRNYEQYFGPGTRLTVT.